The 2 T cell receptor beta chains presented below share a single source sample, sequenced in a study of shared clonotypes between healthy human individuals. Libraries were prepared by immunoSEQ multiplex PCR; TCRdb keeps only in-frame clonotypes and omits some of them. In the table there are around 690,000 clones, about 92% of which are singletons. The sequenced sample consisted of memory CD8+ T cells from PBMCs. The subset is: CD45RO+ cells pooled with CCR7-negative TemRA cells. The receptors originated from a man between 18 and 29 years old in good health. Some clones in this sample may be carry-over from other donors' samples.

J is TRBJ2-7 and V is TRBV7-3, with TRBD1 as a possible D gene (5 bases). The length of the CDR3 is 15 residues. Per germline, CDR1 SGHTA and CDR2 FQGTGA. V lost 2 bases and J lost 3, with 14 bases in between. CDR3 DNA: TGTGCCAGCAGCTTATACTTTGGGGCCGGCTACGAGCAGTACTTC. Protein sequence: CASSLYFGAGYEQYF.

J is TRBJ1-1 and V is TRBV5-1; D might be TRBD1 (5 bases). V dropped 1 base and J dropped 4 bases, with 8 bases sitting between them. CDR1 and CDR2 from the germline V gene are SGHRS and YFSETQ. The CDR3 contains 13 residues. This CDR3 reads CASSLWGGTEAFF. CDR3 bases: TGCGCCAGCAGCTTGTGGGGGGGCACTGAAGCTTTCTTT.